The 18 T cell receptor beta chains below were found in one sample sequenced in a study of T cells in Graves' hyperthyroidism and ophthalmopathy. Amplification yielded TCR beta CDR3 regions, with RNA transcripts as the source. Researchers ran a first-round RT-PCR on the TCR CDR3 using the HTBI primer set. One entry per CDR3 protein results from TCRdb running MiXCR on the multiplex PCR reads. The repertoire holds around 560,000 distinct CDR3 sequences, with about a sixth as singletons. The specimen was blood. The source of these receptors is a woman in her late teens or twenties with Graves' hyperthyroidism.

This clonotype came up many times. J is TRBJ2-7 and V is TRBV6-1; D is perhaps TRBD2 (6 bases). V was pared by 5 bases and J by 1 base, with 15 bases between. This CDR3 comprises 15 residues. In germline, CDR1 is MNHNS, CDR2 SASEGT. The CDR3 DNA sequence: TGTGCCAGCAGTTTGAAAGGGACTGGTTCCTACGAGCAGTACTTC. The encoded protein is CASSLKGTGSYEQYF.

This clonotype was seen a few times. This sequence joins TRBV20-1 and TRBJ2-7; 7 nucleotides match TRBD2. The germline V gene encodes CDR1 DFQATT and CDR2 SNEGSKA (reference sequence). This CDR3 is built from 13 residues. V shed 2 bases and J 3 bases; nucleotides not matched to a gene: 4. The CDR3 region has the DNA TGCAGTGCTAGATTAGAGCGGGACTACGAGCAGTACTTC. This gives the protein CSARLERDYEQYF.

CDR3: CSAVYRYNEKLFF. In nucleotides, the CDR3 is TGCAGTGCGGTGTACCGCTATAATGAAAAACTGTTTTTT. The rearrangement uses TRBV20-1 and TRBJ1-4; unclear D gene. Between the trimmed V and J ends, which lost 6 bases and 4 bases, there was a span of 12 bases. CDR3 length: 13 amino acids. Germline CDR1 reads DFQATT; CDR2 reads SNEGSKA (reference sequence).

This clonotype has just a few counts. The J gene is TRBJ1-1, the V gene TRBV28; D is perhaps TRBD1 (6 bases). Germline V lookup: CDR1 MDHEN, CDR2 SYDVKM. Between the trimmed V and J ends, which lost 6 bases and 1 base, there was a span of 15 bases. The CDR3 spans 15 residues. This CDR3 is CASRLGQLSNTEAFF. For the CDR3, the DNA is TGTGCCAGCAGACTCGGACAGCTATCGAACACTGAAGCTTTCTTT.

This clonotype was observed a few times. The chain has TRBV19 and TRBJ2-7, with 8 bases that match TRBD1. This CDR3 contains 15 residues. Germline CDR1 and CDR2: LNHDA and SQIVND (reference sequence). J was trimmed by 2 bases and V by 3 bases; bases with no gene match: 6. CDR3 in amino acids: CASSMSGQGTYEQYF. In DNA, the CDR3 is TGTGCCAGTAGTATGAGCGGACAGGGAACCTACGAGCAGTACTTC.

This clonotype was detected ten times or more. The chain combines TRBV11-2 with TRBJ2-2; 7 nucleotides line up with TRBD2. V trimming: 5 bases; J trimming: 4 bases; junction bases outside the gene matches: 7. CDR1 is SGHAT, CDR2 FQNNGV, per germline. This CDR3 has 15 residues. CDR3 residues: CASSPASGGTGELFF. CDR3 bases: TGTGCCAGCAGCCCGGCTAGCGGAGGCACCGGGGAGCTGTTTTTT.

This clonotype was picked up a small number of times. This chain uses TRBV9 with TRBJ1-3, with 8 bases matching TRBD1. This CDR3 contains 16 residues. J lost 0 bases, V lost 2 bases, and 4 bases had no gene match. Germline V gene data show CDR1 as SGDLS and CDR2 as YYNGEE. CDR3 amino acids: CASSVGQGFSGNTIYF. The CDR3 DNA sequence: TGTGCCAGCAGCGTTGGACAGGGATTCTCTGGAAACACCATATATTTT.

This clonotype was detected only a few times. The J gene is TRBJ1-3, the V gene TRBV12-3 or TRBV12-4; TRBD1 is a possible D gene (5 bases). The CDR3 sequence is 16 residues long. Between the trimmed V and J ends, which lost 6 bases and 0 bases, there was a span of 15 bases. The DNA for the CDR3 is TGTGCCAGCAGCTTAAGGGGCCCGGGCTCTGGAAACACCATATATTTT. Protein product: CASSLRGPGSGNTIYF.

In this sample, this clonotype turned up a few times. The chain links TRBV6-4 to TRBJ1-4; D gene unclear. V was cut by 5 bases and J by 8 bases, with 12 bases left in between. Germline values: CDR1 MRHNA, CDR2 SNTAGT. The CDR3 contains 13 residues. The DNA for the CDR3 is TGTGCCAGCAGTAATCAGCCTGGGGAAAAACTGTTTTTT. Translation gives CASSNQPGEKLFF.

This clonotype was seen only a few times. The chain has TRBV10-3 and TRBJ1-5; D possibly corresponds to TRBD1 (5 bases). Germline CDR1 ENHRY, CDR2 SYGVKD. CDR3 length: 13 residues. V was clipped by 5 bases and J by 3 bases, with 8 bases between them. CDR3 nucleotides: TGTGCCATCAGTCGGGACTTCAATCAGCCCCAGCATTTT. Translating gives CAISRDFNQPQHF.

This rearrangement joins TRBV7-6 to TRBJ2-4, with 7 nucleotides matching TRBD2. The CDR3 spans 20 residues. Looked up from germline, CDR1 is SGHVS and CDR2 is FNYEAQ. Unmatched junction bases numbered 16, after V lost 1 base and J lost 1 base. As DNA, the CDR3 is TGTGCCAGCAGCTTAGGGGGATGTAATGGGGAGGGCTTGGCCAAAAACATTCAGTACTTC. Protein: CASSLGGCNGEGLAKNIQYF.

The V call is TRBV4-1, the J call TRBJ2-3; 13 nucleotides align to TRBD2. The V and J ends lost 4 bases and 5 bases, in that order; junction bases with no gene match: 6. CDR3 length: 16 amino acids. The V gene's germline CDR1 is MGHRA and CDR2 YSYEKL. This CDR3 reads CASSLGLAGVVDTQYF. Written as DNA, the CDR3 is TGCGCCAGCAGCCTAGGACTAGCGGGAGTTGTAGATACGCAGTATTTT.

Only a few counts were recorded for this clonotype. The rearrangement uses TRBV24-1 and TRBJ2-1, with TRBD1 identical over 7 bases. The germline V gene has CDR1 KGHDR and CDR2 SFDVKD. The CDR3 is 14 amino acids. V shed 4 bases, J shed 8 bases, and the junction held 7 bases outside the gene matches. The CDR3 spells CATSDRDRVHEQFF. The CDR3, as DNA: TGTGCCACCAGTGACCGCGACAGGGTACATGAGCAGTTCTTC.

Points on this clonotype: This may come from a read error, since a much larger clone is one base off. The CDR3 DNA reads TGTGCCAGTGCTAGCGCCCCAAGGGACTCCTACGAGCAGTTCTTC. Translating gives CASASAPRDSYEQFF. This chain uses TRBV5-5 with TRBJ2-7, with D perhaps matching TRBD2 (6 bases). The better agreement between TRBJ2-1 and the DNA end casts doubt on the J call. The CDR3 spans 15 residues. CDR1 and CDR2 from the germline V gene are SGHKS and YYEKEE (reference sequence).

This clonotype appeared many times. The genes are TRBV3-1 and TRBJ1-2, with 9 nucleotides matching TRBD1. Germline V gene data show CDR1 as LGHDT and CDR2 as YNNKEL (reference sequence). V dropped 3 bases and J dropped 4; count of bases not matched to a gene: 9. The CDR3 consists of 16 residues. CDR3 DNA: TGTGCCAGCAGCCAGGGGGACAGGGAGGCGATCTATGGCTACACCTTC. It codes for CASSQGDREAIYGYTF.

The CDR3, as DNA: TGTGCCAGCAGTCGTATCGACATGGGGACAGGCCCTAATGAAAAACTGTTTTTT. Translation: CASSRIDMGTGPNEKLFF. This chain links TRBV7-8 with TRBJ1-4; 8 bases agree with TRBD1. The length of the CDR3 is 18 residues. With 6 bases clipped from V and 3 bases from J, the junction kept 15 bases outside the gene matches. Looked up from germline, CDR1 is SGHVS and CDR2 is FQNEAQ.

This clonotype has just a few counts. V usage is TRBV18 and J usage is TRBJ1-2; 10 nucleotides align to TRBD1. Per germline, CDR1 KGHSH and CDR2 LQKENI. This CDR3 contains 15 residues. The V segment lost 4 bases and the J segment 5 bases; nucleotides outside the gene matches: 7. Here the CDR3 reads CASSRTGTGEYGYTF. CDR3 nucleotides: TGTGCCAGCTCACGCACCGGGACAGGGGAATATGGCTACACCTTC.

This chain joins TRBV5-1 and TRBJ2-2; D call uncertain. Germline assignment: CDR1 SGHRS and CDR2 YFSETQ. This CDR3 spans 16 amino acids. V gave up 2 bases and J gave up 0 bases, with 11 bases separating them. The CDR3 loop is CASSFSLYANTGELFF. CDR3 sequence (DNA): TGCGCCAGCAGCTTTAGTTTGTACGCGAACACCGGGGAGCTGTTTTTT. Variable domain in full (rest from reference TRBV5-1 and TRBJ2-2): KAGVTQTPRYLIKTRGQQVTLSCSPISGHRSVSWYQQTPGQGLQFLFEYFSETQRNKGNFPGRFSGRQFSNSRSEMNVSTLELGDSALYLCASSFSLYANTGELFFGEGSRLTVL.